This TCR beta chain was obtained from a study of blood T cells in healthy people across ages. Study overall: The template switching approach captured approximately one barcoded beta molecule for every two T cells.

This clonotype showed up just a few times. Its cognate antigen is unknown. With a J-beta primer mix and a sample-barcoded 5' primer, a second PCR ran roughly 6 to 11 cycles. TCRdb reprocessed the 5' RACE reads with MiXCR, giving one entry per CDR3 protein. The sample carries 1.8 million or so distinct CDR3 sequences, about two fifths recorded once. Study-level points and caveats: A conclusive naive versus antigen-experienced comparison was prevented by the unsorted PBMCs. More naive CD4+ cells and higher diversity marked long-lived donors relative to aged donors.

The material sequenced was blood. The receptor comes from a human donor in good health.

The CDR3 spells CASKWLDSYNEQFF. As DNA, the CDR3 is TGTGCCAGCAAATGGTTGGATTCCTACAATGAGCAGTTCTTC. The V call is TRBV6-2 or TRBV6-3, the J call TRBJ2-1; D not certain. Germline CDR1 and CDR2: MNHEY and SVGEGT. Trimming left V 7 bases short and J 1 base short, with 11 bases between. CDR3 length: 14 amino acids.